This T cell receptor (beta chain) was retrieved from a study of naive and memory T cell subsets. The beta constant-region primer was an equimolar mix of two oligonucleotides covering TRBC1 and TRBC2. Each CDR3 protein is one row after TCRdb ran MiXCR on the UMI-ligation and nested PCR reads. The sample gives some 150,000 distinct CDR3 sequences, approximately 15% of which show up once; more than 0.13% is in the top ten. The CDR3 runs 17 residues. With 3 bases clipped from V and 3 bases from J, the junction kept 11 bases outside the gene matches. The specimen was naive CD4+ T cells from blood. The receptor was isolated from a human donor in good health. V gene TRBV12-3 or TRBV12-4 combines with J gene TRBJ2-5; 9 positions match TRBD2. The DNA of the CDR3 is TGTGCCAGCAGTTTTCGGGGTAGCGGGAGCATCAAAGAGACCCAGTACTTC. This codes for CASSFRGSGSIKETQYF.